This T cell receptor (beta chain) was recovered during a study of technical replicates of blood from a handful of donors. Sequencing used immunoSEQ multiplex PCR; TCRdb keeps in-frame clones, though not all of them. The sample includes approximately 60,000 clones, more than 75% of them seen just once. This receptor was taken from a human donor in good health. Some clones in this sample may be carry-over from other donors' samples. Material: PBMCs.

DNA of the CDR3: TGTGCCAGCAGCGGTAGTGGGGGCCTGGAGCAGTACTTC. Amino acids: CASSGSGGLEQYF. The rearrangement links TRBV7-9 to TRBJ2-7; weak D call: TRBD1 (6 bases). V lost 5 bases to trimming and J lost 7 bases, with 15 bases between them. This CDR3 has 13 residues. Germline CDR1 reads SEHNR; CDR2 reads FQNEAQ (reference sequence).